These 30 T cell receptor beta chains came from one sample sequenced in a study of blood T cells in healthy people across ages. A second PCR, run for roughly 7 to 11 cycles, used a sample-barcoded 5' primer plus a J-beta primer mix. TCRdb independently ran MiXCR on the 5' RACE reads; one entry per CDR3 protein. This sample yields around 520,000 distinct CDR3 sequences, of which 27% are seen a single time; approximately 3.3% belongs to the top ten. This sample also belongs to another study, concerning T cells of mothers and their children.

Sequenced sample: blood. Every receptor here comes from a boy aged 2-15 years in good health.

This clonotype was counted a few times. The chain is built from TRBV9 and TRBJ2-2; D not resolved. CDR1 and CDR2 (germline): SGDLS, YYNGEE. With 0 bases removed from V and 3 bases from J, the gap between germline ends came to 15 bases. This CDR3 has 17 amino acids. CDR3 region: CASSVAIWGSDTGELFF. The CDR3 DNA reads as TGTGCCAGCAGCGTAGCTATTTGGGGTTCGGACACCGGGGAGCTGTTTTTT.

This clonotype was counted at least ten times. This chain uses TRBV7-2 with TRBJ2-7; the D is unclear. The germline V gene has CDR1 SGHTA and CDR2 FQGNSA. The CDR3 has 17 residues. With 1 base removed from V and 0 bases from J, the gap between germline ends came to 16 bases. CDR3 coding DNA: TGTGCCAGCAGCTTAGTAATCCCAGACCCCAGCTCCTACGAGCAGTACTTC. Protein: CASSLVIPDPSSYEQYF.

The CDR3 coding sequence is TGTGCCAGCCTCCGGGGGTCTAGCACAGATACGCAGTATTTT. Translating it yields CASLRGSSTDTQYF. This chain links TRBV10-3 with TRBJ2-3, with a tentative D call TRBD2 (6 bases). The CDR3 runs to 14 residues. Trimming took off 10 bases at V and 0 bases at J, with 14 bases between the two ends. Germline V CDR1 and CDR2: ENHRY, SYGVKD.

This clonotype was seen more than once but under ten times. The chain combines TRBV10-3 with TRBJ1-3; D gene unclear. The germline gives CDR1 ENHRY, CDR2 SYGVKD. Trimming left V 5 bases short and J 0 bases short, with 11 bases between. The CDR3 contains 15 residues. CDR3 DNA: TGTGCCATCAGTTATGGATTCTACTCTGGAAACACCATATATTTT. Encoded protein: CAISYGFYSGNTIYF.

This chain joins TRBV20-1 and TRBJ1-2, with TRBD1 as a possible D gene (5 bases). Trimming left V 3 bases short and J 4 bases short, with 12 bases between. Germline V lookup: CDR1 DFQATT, CDR2 SNEGSKA (reference sequence). This CDR3 has 13 residues. The DNA for the CDR3 is TGCAGTGCTAGTTCGGGGCTACGCTATGGCTACACCTTC. Translated: CSASSGLRYGYTF.

This clonotype was found a few times. This sequence joins TRBV12-3 or TRBV12-4 and TRBJ2-5; possible D gene TRBD2, 5 bases. The J call may be incorrect, as the DNA end agrees better with TRBJ2-7. This CDR3 has 15 amino acids. The chain's CDR3 is CASSLMAGREYEQYF. The CDR3 DNA sequence: TGTGCCAGCAGTTTAATGGCGGGTAGGGAATACGAGCAGTACTTC.

This chain connects TRBV6-6 to TRBJ1-2; D is uncertain. Per the germline V gene, CDR1 is MNHNY and CDR2 is SVGAGI (reference sequence). The CDR3 extends over 11 amino acids. V lost 4 bases and J 5 bases, leaving 5 bases between the germline ends. The CDR3 coding sequence is TGTGCCAGCAGTTTCCAGTATGGCTACACCTTC. Residues: CASSFQYGYTF.

This clonotype occurred a few times. The chain is built from TRBV18 and TRBJ2-2; D gene ambiguous. From germline, CDR1 is KGHSH and CDR2 LQKENI. The germline V and J ends were trimmed by 2 bases and 4 bases, with 14 bases remaining between them. CDR3 size: 16 residues. CDR3 loop: CASSPGSAAFTGELFF. CDR3 in DNA: TGTGCCAGCTCACCAGGGTCGGCTGCCTTCACCGGGGAGCTGTTTTTT.

Only a few counts were recorded for this clonotype. The chain employs TRBV12-3 or TRBV12-4 and TRBJ2-5; 9 nucleotides line up with TRBD1. The J call could be wrong; TRBJ2-1 is a better fit for the DNA end. The CDR3 consists of 15 residues. Written as DNA, the CDR3 is TGTGCCAGCAGCATCCCGGGACAGGGTCACAATGAGCAGTTCTTC. Translating it yields CASSIPGQGHNEQFF.

This clonotype was seen a few times. The chain employs TRBV19 and TRBJ1-1; possible D gene TRBD1, 5 bases. This CDR3 region has 13 residues. In germline, CDR1 is LNHDA, CDR2 SQIVND (reference sequence). The V gene lost 5 bases and the J gene lost 1 base, with 8 bases spanning the gap. CDR3 amino acids: CASSEDRNTEAFF. The CDR3 DNA sequence: TGTGCCAGTAGTGAAGACAGGAACACTGAAGCTTTCTTT.

This chain links TRBV6-2 or TRBV6-3 with TRBJ2-1; D possibly matches TRBD1 or TRBD2 (5 bases each). The V gene lost 6 bases and the J gene lost 10 bases, with 19 bases spanning the gap. Germline assignment: CDR1 MNHEY and CDR2 SVGEGT. The CDR3 length is 14 residues. The CDR3 region is CASRPGLRDSEQFF. In DNA form, the CDR3 reads TGTGCCAGCAGACCCGGACTTAGAGACAGCGAGCAGTTCTTC.

The genes are TRBV24-1 and TRBJ2-5, with D tentatively TRBD1 (5 bases). Germline V gives CDR1 KGHDR, CDR2 SFDVKD. This CDR3 is built from 9 residues. Trimming cost V 12 bases and J 12 bases, with 13 bases left between them. The CDR3 nucleotides are TGTGCCGCTCAACAAGGGGAGTACTTC. This gives the protein CAAQQGEYF.

The chain couples TRBV6-1 to TRBJ1-1, with TRBD1 as a possible D gene (6 bases). In germline, CDR1 is MNHNS, CDR2 SASEGT. V lost 6 bases and J 5 bases, leaving 22 bases between the germline ends. This CDR3 is built from 16 residues. The CDR3 here is CASREQGLGSSTEAFF. In nucleotides, the CDR3 is TGTGCCAGCAGAGAACAGGGTCTAGGTTCAAGTACTGAAGCTTTCTTT.

V usage is TRBV5-4 and J usage is TRBJ2-2; D is unclear. The CDR3 covers 16 residues. Germline assignment: CDR1 SGHNT and CDR2 YYREEE (reference sequence). Trimming took off 2 bases at V and 1 base at J, with 12 bases between the two ends. The chain's CDR3 is CASSFKNWENTGELFF. Here the CDR3 DNA reads TGTGCCAGCAGCTTTAAAAATTGGGAGAACACCGGGGAGCTGTTTTTT.

This clonotype was seen a few times. The V call is TRBV12-3 or TRBV12-4, the J call TRBJ1-5; D call uncertain. The V and J ends lost 3 bases and 7 bases respectively, with 7 bases between them. This CDR3 is 12 amino acids long. The CDR3 spells CASSFRVQPQHF. CDR3 DNA: TGTGCCAGCAGTTTTCGGGTACAGCCCCAGCATTTT.

The chain employs TRBV12-5 and TRBJ2-7; a weak D match, TRBD1 (5 bases). The CDR3 has 14 residues. V lost 0 bases and J lost 0, with 6 bases in between. CDR1 is LGHNT and CDR2 is FRNRAP in the germline V gene. CDR3 sequence: CASGLVDSSYEQYF. CDR3 coding DNA: TGTGCTAGTGGTTTGGTCGACAGCTCCTACGAGCAGTACTTC.

The rearrangement uses TRBV11-2 and TRBJ2-2, with D hard to call. Deletions cut 8 bases from V and 0 bases from J, with 19 bases between. The CDR3 is 17 residues long. Germline values: CDR1 SGHAT, CDR2 FQNNGV. This CDR3 reads CASGSLPRRANTGELFF. The CDR3, as DNA: TGTGCCAGCGGCTCACTCCCTCGACGAGCGAACACCGGGGAGCTGTTTTTT.

In this sample, this clonotype turned up a few times. The chain uses TRBV9 and TRBJ2-5; TRBD2 matches at 8 bases. CDR3 length: 16 residues. Looked up from germline, CDR1 is SGDLS and CDR2 is YYNGEE. With V trimmed by 3 bases and J by 11 bases, 18 bases remained unmatched. This CDR3 reads CASSAEPTGGRREQYF. CDR3 nucleotide sequence: TGTGCCAGCAGCGCAGAACCGACTGGCGGGAGGAGAGAGCAGTACTTC. The complete variable domain, with remaining parts taken from reference TRBV9 and TRBJ2-5, reads DSGVTQTPKHLITATGQRVTLRCSPRSGDLSVYWYQQSLDQGLQFLIQYYNGEERAKGNILERFSAQQFPDLHSELNLSSLELGDSALYFCASSAEPTGGRREQYFGPGTRLLVL.

V and J are TRBV5-1 and TRBJ2-1; D ambiguous. The DNA end is a closer match to TRBJ2-7, so the J assignment may be wrong. The germline V gene encodes CDR1 SGHRS and CDR2 YFSETQ. The CDR3 consists of 14 residues. The CDR3, as DNA: TGCGCCAGCAGCTTGGGACCCACGAGAAACGGGCAGTACTTC. Its translation: CASSLGPTRNGQYF.

There are a few counts of this clonotype. The chain couples TRBV27 to TRBJ1-5; 8 bases are shared with TRBD1. CDR1 and CDR2 from the germline V gene are MNHEY and SMNVEV (reference sequence). CDR3 length: 13 residues. J was trimmed by 6 bases and V by 6 bases; bases with no gene match: 4. In DNA form, the CDR3 reads TGTGCCAGCAGACCGACAGGGGTTCAGCCCCAGCATTTT. This encodes CASRPTGVQPQHF.

This clonotype was seen only a few times. The chain employs TRBV27 and TRBJ2-5; D call uncertain. CDR3 length: 14 amino acids. With 4 bases removed from V and 6 bases from J, the gap between germline ends came to 15 bases. Germline assignment: CDR1 MNHEY and CDR2 SMNVEV (reference sequence). The CDR3 bases are TGTGCCAGCAGTTCCCCCTCAGAGCGACAGACCCAGTACTTC. It translates to CASSSPSERQTQYF.

This chain links TRBV10-3 with TRBJ1-1, with unresolved D. V was shortened by 0 bases and J by 0 bases, with 8 bases between the two germline ends. CDR3 length equals 15 residues. Germline values: CDR1 ENHRY, CDR2 SYGVKD. The CDR3 sequence is CAISESPVLNTEAFF. The CDR3 DNA sequence: TGTGCCATCAGTGAGTCCCCCGTACTGAACACTGAAGCTTTCTTT.

This clonotype has only a few counts. The chain is built from TRBV28 and TRBJ2-1, with 9 bases lining up with TRBD2. Per the germline V gene, CDR1 is MDHEN and CDR2 is SYDVKM. CDR3 length equals 16 residues. Losses at the gene ends were 5 bases for V and 7 bases for J; bases not matched to a gene: 12. CDR3 nucleotides: TGTGCCAGCAGTCCCGGGTTTAGCGGGGGTAGAAATGAGCAGTTCTTC. Translated: CASSPGFSGGRNEQFF.

V usage is TRBV20-1 and J usage is TRBJ1-1; D is possibly TRBD1 (6 bases). This CDR3 comprises 15 residues. Germline assignment: CDR1 DFQATT and CDR2 SNEGSKA (reference sequence). The V end lost 2 bases, the J end lost 0 bases, and 13 bases lay between the germline ends. The CDR3 protein is CSARQGTGMNTEAFF. The CDR3, as DNA: TGCAGTGCTAGACAGGGGACGGGGATGAACACTGAAGCTTTCTTT.

In its sample, this clonotype was seen a few times. The J gene is TRBJ2-1, the V gene TRBV18, with 9 bases that match TRBD2. The J call may be mistaken, given a closer DNA end match to TRBJ2-5. CDR3 length: 17 amino acids. Germline V gene data show CDR1 as KGHSH and CDR2 as LQKENI. DNA of the CDR3: TGTGCCAGCTCACTCAGTAGCGCTAGCGGGGACCGCGGGACCCAGTACTTC. It yields the protein CASSLSSASGDRGTQYF.

V and J are TRBV5-1 and TRBJ1-4; D uncertain. Germline lookup yields CDR1 SGHRS and CDR2 YFSETQ. The ends were cut back, 3 bases at V and 6 bases at J, with 12 bases in the middle. This CDR3 has 14 amino acids. CDR3 in DNA: TGCGCCAGCAGCTCGGGCAGGACCGATGAAAAACTGTTTTTT. Encoded protein: CASSSGRTDEKLFF.

This rearrangement joins TRBV5-1 to TRBJ2-2; 9 bases line up with TRBD1. Germline CDR1 and CDR2: SGHRS and YFSETQ. V was pared by 3 bases and J by 2 bases, with 5 bases of the junction left unmatched. There are 16 residues in the CDR3. The CDR3 DNA is TGCGCCAGCAGCTGGCAGGACAGGGGTAACACCGGGGAGCTGTTTTTT. This gives the protein CASSWQDRGNTGELFF.

The rearrangement uses TRBV6-1 and TRBJ2-3, with TRBD2 matching over 9 bases. Unmatched junction bases numbered 10, after V lost 6 bases and J lost 3 bases. The CDR3 totals 16 residues. Per the germline V gene, CDR1 is MNHNS and CDR2 is SASEGT. CDR3 protein: CASRSRAGGGTDTQYF. The CDR3, as DNA: TGTGCCAGCAGGAGTCGAGCGGGAGGAGGGACAGATACGCAGTATTTT.

The V and J genes are TRBV6-2 or TRBV6-3 and TRBJ1-1; 8 bases line up with TRBD1. V gave up 5 bases and J gave up 4 bases; unmatched junction bases: 6. CDR3 size: 14 residues. Germline V gives CDR1 MNHEY, CDR2 SVGEGT. CDR3 protein: CASSRGQGSTEAFF. As DNA, the CDR3 is TGTGCCAGCAGTCGTGGACAGGGATCCACTGAAGCTTTCTTT.

The rearrangement joins TRBV20-1 to TRBJ2-5, with D maybe TRBD2 (6 bases). V lost 0 bases and J 6 bases, leaving 14 bases between the germline ends. This CDR3 comprises 14 residues. The V gene's germline CDR1 is DFQATT and CDR2 SNEGSKA (reference sequence). The CDR3 DNA sequence: TGCAGTGCTAGAGAAGACGAGGGGAGGAAGACCCAGTACTTC. Its translation is CSAREDEGRKTQYF.